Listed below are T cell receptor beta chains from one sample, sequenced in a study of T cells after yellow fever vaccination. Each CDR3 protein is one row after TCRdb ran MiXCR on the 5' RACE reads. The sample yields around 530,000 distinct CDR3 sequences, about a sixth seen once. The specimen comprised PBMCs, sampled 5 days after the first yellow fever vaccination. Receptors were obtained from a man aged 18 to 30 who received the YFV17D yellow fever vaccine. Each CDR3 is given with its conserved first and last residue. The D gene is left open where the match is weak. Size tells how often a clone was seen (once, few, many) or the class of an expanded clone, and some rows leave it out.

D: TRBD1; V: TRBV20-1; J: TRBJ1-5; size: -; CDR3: CSAYGTGGQPQHF; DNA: TGCAGTGCTTACGGGACAGGGGGGCAGCCCCAGCATTTT
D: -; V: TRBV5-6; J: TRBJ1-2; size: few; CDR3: CASSLMGLRGYTF; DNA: TGTGCCAGCAGCTTGATGGGCCTGCGGGGCTACACCTTC
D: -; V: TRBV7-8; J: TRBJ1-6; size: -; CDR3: CASSPGQRGSPLHF; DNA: TGTGCCAGCTCACCGGGACAAAGGGGGTCACCCCTCCACTTT
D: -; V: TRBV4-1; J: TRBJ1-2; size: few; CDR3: CASSQKSPWGADGYTF; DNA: TGCGCCAGCAGCCAAAAAAGCCCGTGGGGGGCGGACGGCTACACCTTC
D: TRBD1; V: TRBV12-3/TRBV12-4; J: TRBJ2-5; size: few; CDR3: CASSPGQGFEETQYF; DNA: TGTGCCAGCAGTCCGGGACAGGGATTCGAAGAGACCCAGTACTTC
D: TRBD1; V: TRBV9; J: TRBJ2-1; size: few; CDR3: CASTGTVDYNEQFF; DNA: TGTGCCAGCACCGGGACAGTGGACTACAATGAGCAGTTCTTC
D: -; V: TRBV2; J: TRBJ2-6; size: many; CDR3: CASRNLGANVLTF; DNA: TGTGCCAGCAGGAATCTTGGGGCCAACGTCCTGACTTTC
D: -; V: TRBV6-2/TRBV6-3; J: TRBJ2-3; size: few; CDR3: CASRPRDGGFRADTQYF; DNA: TGTGCCAGCAGACCCCGGGACGGCGGATTTAGGGCAGATACGCAGTATTTT
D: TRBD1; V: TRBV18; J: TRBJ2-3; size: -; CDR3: CASSPPGTGGDTQYF; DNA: TGTGCCAGCTCGCCCCCCGGGACAGGAGGGGATACGCAGTATTTT
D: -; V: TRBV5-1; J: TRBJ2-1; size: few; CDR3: CASSLARAGAYNEQFF; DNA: TGCGCCAGCAGCTTGGCCAGGGCGGGGGCGTACAATGAGCAGTTCTTC
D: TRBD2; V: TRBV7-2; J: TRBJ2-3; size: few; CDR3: CASSQRGAPDTQYF; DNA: TGTGCCAGCAGCCAGCGGGGGGCCCCAGATACGCAGTATTTT
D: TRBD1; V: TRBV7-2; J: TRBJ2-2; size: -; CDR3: CASSFLTGVGGELFF; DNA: TGTGCCAGCAGCTTTCTGACAGGGGTGGGCGGGGAGCTGTTTTTT
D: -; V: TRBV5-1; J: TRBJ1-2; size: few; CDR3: CASSSTLSYGYTF; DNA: TGCGCCAGCAGCTCGACACTCTCCTATGGCTACACCTTC